This T cell receptor (beta chain) was identified in a study of preoperative IRX-2 immunotherapy in early breast cancer. The germline V gene has CDR1 GTSNPN and CDR2 SVGIG (reference sequence). There are 14 residues in the CDR3. Trimming removed 7 bases from V and 3 bases from J, with 19 bases in between. Treatment defined: preoperative locoregional IRX-2 cytokine immunotherapy. Patients received preoperative, locoregional IRX-2 cytokine immunotherapy in a phase Ib study. TCRdb keeps only in-frame clones here, not all; method: immunoSEQ multiplex PCR. The data contain around 88,000 clones, roughly 85% of them singletons.

The input for sequencing was tumor tissue, taken after IRX-2 immunotherapy. The sequence was obtained from a human donor with breast cancer. The rearrangement links TRBV30 to TRBJ2-7; D is undetermined. CDR3 protein: CALDNTLNLYEQYF. Written as DNA, the CDR3 is TGTGCCTTAGACAACACATTAAATCTCTACGAGCAGTACTTC.